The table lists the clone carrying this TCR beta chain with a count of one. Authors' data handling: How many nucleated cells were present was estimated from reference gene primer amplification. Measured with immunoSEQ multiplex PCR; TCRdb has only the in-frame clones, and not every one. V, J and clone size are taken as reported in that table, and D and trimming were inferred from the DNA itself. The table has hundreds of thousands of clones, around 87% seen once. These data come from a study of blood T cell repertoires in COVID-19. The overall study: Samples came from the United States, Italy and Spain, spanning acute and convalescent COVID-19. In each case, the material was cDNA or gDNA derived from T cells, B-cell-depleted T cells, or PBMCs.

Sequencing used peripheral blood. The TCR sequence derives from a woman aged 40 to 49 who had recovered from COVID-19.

The CDR3 region is CASRPDRFRNTIYF. In DNA, the CDR3 is TGTGCCAGCAGACCTGACAGGTTCAGAAACACCATATATTTT. The chain carries TRBV27 and TRBJ1-3; D perhaps matches TRBD1 (6 bases). The CDR3 consists of 14 residues. With 6 bases removed from V and 5 bases from J, the gap between germline ends came to 14 bases. Per germline, CDR1 MNHEY and CDR2 SMNVEV (reference sequence).